The 15 T cell receptor beta chains below were found in one sample sequenced in a study of blood T cells in healthy people across ages. With a J-beta primer mix and a sample-barcoded 5' primer, a second PCR ran roughly 7 to 11 cycles. A single record per CDR3 protein comes from TCRdb applying MiXCR to the 5' RACE reads. Seen here are approximately 830,000 distinct CDR3 sequences, 55% to 65% observed once, and the top ten hold around a quarter. The specimen sequenced was blood. These TCRs come from a man aged 30-40 years in good health.

This chain joins TRBV27 and TRBJ2-2, with TRBD1 matching over 7 bases. The CDR3 covers 16 residues. The V segment lost 3 bases and the J segment 7 bases; nucleotides outside the gene matches: 11. In germline, CDR1 is MNHEY, CDR2 SMNVEV (reference sequence). The CDR3 sequence is CASSFRLGQILGELFF. CDR3 sequence (DNA): TGTGCCAGCAGTTTTCGTTTGGGACAGATCCTCGGGGAGCTGTTTTTT.

The DNA of the CDR3 is TGTGCCAGCATAGGGACAGGGGGACTAAGCTCTGGGGCCAACGTCCTGACTTTC. Protein: CASIGTGGLSSGANVLTF. The chain recombines TRBV2 with TRBJ2-6, with 11 positions matching TRBD1. Germline CDR1 SNHLY, CDR2 FYNNEI. The CDR3 runs 18 residues. The trim removed 7 bases at V and 0 bases at J, leaving 8 bases unmatched.

This clonotype was seen a few times. This rearrangement joins TRBV9 to TRBJ1-2; D is perhaps TRBD1 (5 bases). The ends were cut back, 2 bases at V and 5 bases at J, with 10 bases in the middle. CDR3 size: 13 residues. Germline CDR1 SGDLS, CDR2 YYNGEE. The CDR3 loop is CASSVGTAYGYTF. CDR3 coding DNA: TGTGCCAGCAGCGTCGGGACGGCTTATGGCTACACCTTC.

The chain recombines TRBV20-1 with TRBJ2-5; TRBD2 is a possible D gene (6 bases). The ends were cut back, 1 base at V and 4 bases at J, with 16 bases in the middle. The V gene's germline CDR1 is DFQATT and CDR2 SNEGSKA (reference sequence). The CDR3 has 15 residues. The DNA of the CDR3 is TGCAGTGCTAGAGTAACCGGGACGCGGGGAGAGACCCAGTACTTC. Its translation is CSARVTGTRGETQYF.

The chain employs TRBV2 and TRBJ2-1; TRBD2 agrees at 9 bases. The CDR3 sequence is 12 residues long. J was trimmed by 9 bases and V by 11 bases; bases with no gene match: 8. Germline CDR1 SNHLY, CDR2 FYNNEI. The DNA for the CDR3 is TGTGCCGGACTGACTAGCGGCGCTGAGCAGTTCTTC. Translated, it gives CAGLTSGAEQFF.

The chain joins TRBV28 to TRBJ2-5; 9 bases match TRBD1. The length of the CDR3 is 14 residues. Germline lookup yields CDR1 MDHEN and CDR2 SYDVKM. J was trimmed by 0 bases and V by 8 bases; bases with no gene match: 4. The CDR3 DNA follows: TGTGCCAGCGGACAGGGGTTTTACCAAGAGACCCAGTACTTC. Protein product: CASGQGFYQETQYF.

This CDR3 is CASSLSRGGSQETQYF. The CDR3 DNA follows: TGTGCCAGCAGCCTTTCCAGGGGGGGAAGCCAAGAGACCCAGTACTTC. V and J are TRBV7-3 and TRBJ2-5; D is tentatively TRBD1 or TRBD2 (7 bases each). V dropped 5 bases and J dropped 1 base, with 17 bases sitting between them. Germline V gene sequence: CDR1 SGHTA, CDR2 FQGTGA. The CDR3 sequence is 16 residues long. The full variable domain, with the rest looked up from reference TRBV7-3 and TRBJ2-5, is GAGVSQTPSNKVTEKGKYVELRCDPISGHTALYWYRQSLGQGPEFLIYFQGTGAADDSGLPNDRFFAVRPEGSVSTLKIQRTERGDSAVYLCASSLSRGGSQETQYFGPGTRLLVL.

A single count supports this clonotype. The chain combines TRBV30 with TRBJ2-5; TRBD1 matches at 7 bases. The CDR3 totals 14 residues. Germline assignment: CDR1 GTSNPN and CDR2 SVGIG (reference sequence). The junction had 2 bases not matched to a gene; V was cut back by 0 bases and J by 1 base. CDR3 protein: CAWSVGQIQETQYF. In DNA, the CDR3 is TGTGCCTGGAGTGTGGGACAGATCCAAGAGACCCAGTACTTC.

The chain joins TRBV27 to TRBJ2-4; D is uncertain. The assigned J gene may be wrong: the sequence end matches TRBJ2-7 better. Germline values: CDR1 MNHEY, CDR2 SMNVEV (reference sequence). The CDR3 is made up of 11 amino acids. The CDR3 region is CASSYGFEQYF. The DNA for the CDR3 is TGTGCCAGCAGTTACGGATTCGAGCAGTACTTC.

The rearrangement joins TRBV7-2 to TRBJ2-5; D tentatively reads TRBD1 or TRBD2 (5 bases each). CDR3 size: 14 residues. From germline, CDR1 is SGHTA and CDR2 FQGNSA. V lost 5 bases and J lost 4, with 14 bases in between. CDR3 loop: CASSPRRGVETQYF. CDR3 in DNA: TGTGCCAGCAGCCCCCGCCGAGGGGTAGAGACCCAGTACTTC.

This chain joins TRBV28 and TRBJ2-4; a possible D gene is TRBD2 (6 bases). The J call may be in error: the DNA end matches TRBJ2-7 better. Germline V gives CDR1 MDHEN, CDR2 SYDVKM. The CDR3 is 17 amino acids. The CDR3 loop is CASSLLRGTYTSYEQYF. The CDR3 DNA follows: TGTGCCAGCAGTTTACTCCGTGGGACTTACACCTCCTACGAGCAGTACTTC.

This clonotype appeared a single time. The CDR3 DNA reads TGTGCCAGCAGCGGTCCGAGGGACTCAATTTCAGATACGCAGTATTTT. As protein: CASSGPRDSISDTQYF. This sequence joins TRBV7-2 and TRBJ2-3, with D possibly being TRBD2 (6 bases). The V gene's germline CDR1 is SGHTA and CDR2 FQGNSA. V lost 5 bases and J lost 4, with 19 bases in between. The CDR3 contains 16 residues.

The gene calls are TRBV9 and TRBJ1-2; no clear D. Germline V gene sequence: CDR1 SGDLS, CDR2 YYNGEE. Trimming pared 4 bases from V and 8 bases from J, leaving 9 bases between. This CDR3 is built from 11 residues. The CDR3 DNA reads as TGTGCCAGCAGCCCCCTAAGAGGCTACACCTTC. Translation gives CASSPLRGYTF. Filled out from reference TRBV9 and TRBJ1-2, the complete variable domain reads DSGVTQTPKHLITATGQRVTLRCSPRSGDLSVYWYQQSLDQGLQFLIQYYNGEERAKGNILERFSAQQFPDLHSELNLSSLELGDSALYFCASSPLRGYTFGSGTRLTVV.

In this sample, this clonotype turned up many times. V is TRBV7-2 and J is TRBJ1-4; no definite D call. Between the trimmed V and J ends, which lost 5 bases and 0 bases, there was a span of 7 bases. Per germline, CDR1 SGHTA and CDR2 FQGNSA. The CDR3 totals 14 residues. CDR3 loop: CASSLGATNEKLFF. The CDR3 bases are TGTGCCAGCAGCCTCGGTGCAACTAATGAAAAACTGTTTTTT.

This chain links TRBV27 with TRBJ1-2, with 12 bases fitting TRBD1. Germline assignment: CDR1 MNHEY and CDR2 SMNVEV (reference sequence). This CDR3 has 15 residues. V dropped 3 bases and J dropped 7; count of bases not matched to a gene: 6. In DNA, the CDR3 is TGTGCCAGCAGTTTGGGGACAGGGGGCTACGGTGGCTACACCTTC. Its protein product is CASSLGTGGYGGYTF.